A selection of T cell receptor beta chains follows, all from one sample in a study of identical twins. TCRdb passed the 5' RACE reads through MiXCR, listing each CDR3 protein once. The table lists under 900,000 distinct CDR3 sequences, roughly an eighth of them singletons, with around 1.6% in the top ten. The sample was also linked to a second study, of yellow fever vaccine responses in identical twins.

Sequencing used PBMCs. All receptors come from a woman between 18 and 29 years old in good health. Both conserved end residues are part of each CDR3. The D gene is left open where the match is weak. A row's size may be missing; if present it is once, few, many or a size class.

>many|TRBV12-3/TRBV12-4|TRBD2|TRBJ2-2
CASSPGLGGGPGELFF
TGTGCCAGCAGTCCCGGTCTCGGGGGGGGACCGGGGGAGCTGTTTTTT
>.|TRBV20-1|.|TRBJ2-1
CSDRAPLNEQFF
TGCAGCGACCGGGCCCCGCTTAATGAGCAGTTCTTC
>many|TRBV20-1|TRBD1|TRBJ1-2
CSARQGPDFAYTF
TGCAGTGCCAGACAGGGACCCGACTTCGCCTACACCTTC
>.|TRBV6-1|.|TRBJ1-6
CASSQGRTYNSPLHF
TGTGCCAGCAGCCAGGGGCGAACATATAATTCACCCCTCCACTTT
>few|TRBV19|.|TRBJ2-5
CASSEGPSRETQYF
TGTGCCAGTAGTGAGGGACCGAGCCGGGAGACCCAGTACTTC
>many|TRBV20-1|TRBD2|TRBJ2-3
CSASGGARSDTDTQYF
TGCAGTGCTAGCGGGGGGGCCCGGTCAGACACAGATACGCAGTATTTT
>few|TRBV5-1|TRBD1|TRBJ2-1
CASSLRTGDNEQFF
TGCGCCAGCAGCCTTCGGACAGGTGACAATGAGCAGTTCTTC
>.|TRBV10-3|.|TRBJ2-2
CAISEEITGELFF
TGTGCCATCAGTGAGGAGATAACCGGGGAGCTGTTTTTT
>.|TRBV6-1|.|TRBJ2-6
CASRNPGANVLTF
TGTGCCAGCAGGAACCCTGGGGCCAACGTCCTGACTTTC
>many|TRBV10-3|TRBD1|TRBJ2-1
CAISDSRGPQQFF
TGTGCCATCAGTGATTCGAGGGGGCCCCAGCAGTTCTTC
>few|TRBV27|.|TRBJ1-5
CASRRWENQPQHF
TGTGCCAGCAGGCGGTGGGAAAATCAGCCCCAGCATTTT
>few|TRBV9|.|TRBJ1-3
CASSQTGTGNTIYF
TGTGCCAGCAGCCAAACAGGGACAGGAAACACCATATATTTT
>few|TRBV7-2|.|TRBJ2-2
CASSLPGHSTGELFF
TGTGCCAGCAGCTTACCGGGACACTCAACCGGGGAGCTGTTTTTT
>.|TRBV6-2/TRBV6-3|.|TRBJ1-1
CASSYSRTMNTEAFF
TGTGCCAGCAGTTACAGCAGGACTATGAACACTGAAGCTTTCTTT
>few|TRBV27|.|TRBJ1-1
CASSFLPVNTEAFF
TGTGCCAGCAGTTTTCTCCCTGTGAACACTGAAGCTTTCTTT
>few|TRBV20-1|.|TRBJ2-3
CSARGDSQSTDTQYF
TGCAGTGCTAGAGGGGACTCCCAGAGCACAGATACGCAGTATTTT
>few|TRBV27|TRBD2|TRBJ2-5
CASSFLSAGGLETQYF
TGTGCCAGCAGTTTTCTCTCAGCGGGGGGATTAGAGACCCAGTACTTC
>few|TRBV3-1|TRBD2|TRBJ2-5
CASSQDGATSGGAFRETQYF
TGTGCCAGCAGCCAGGACGGGGCTACTAGCGGGGGGGCCTTTAGAGAGACCCAGTACTTC
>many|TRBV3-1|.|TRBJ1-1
CASSQPLLARGDGEAFF
TGTGCCAGCAGCCAACCCTTATTGGCCAGGGGCGACGGTGAAGCTTTCTTT
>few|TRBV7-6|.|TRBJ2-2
CASSLALASNTGELFF
TGTGCCAGCAGCTTAGCTCTAGCTTCGAACACCGGGGAGCTGTTTTTT
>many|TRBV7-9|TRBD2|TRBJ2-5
CASSLSGNQETQYF
TGTGCCAGCAGTCTCAGCGGGAACCAAGAGACCCAGTACTTC
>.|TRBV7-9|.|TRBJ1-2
CASTPTEAGGYTF
TGTGCCAGCACCCCTACCGAAGCGGGAGGCTACACCTTC
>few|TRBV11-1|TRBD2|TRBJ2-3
CASSLLWLYAGGLTDTQYF
TGTGCCAGCAGCTTATTATGGCTCTACGCGGGGGGACTCACAGATACGCAGTATTTT
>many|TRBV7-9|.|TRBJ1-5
CASSGDSGNQPQHF
TGTGCCAGCAGCGGAGATTCAGGCAATCAGCCCCAGCATTTT
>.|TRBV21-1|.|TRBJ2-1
CASSNYPLGETEDNEQFF
TGTGCCAGCAGCAACTACCCGCTTGGCGAGACAGAAGACAATGAGCAGTTCTTC
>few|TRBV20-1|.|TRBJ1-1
CSGGGVMNTEAFF
TGCAGTGGGGGAGGGGTGATGAACACTGAAGCTTTCTTT
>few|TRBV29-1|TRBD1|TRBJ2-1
CSAFGQGAGNEQFF
TGCAGCGCCTTCGGACAGGGGGCGGGCAATGAGCAGTTCTTC
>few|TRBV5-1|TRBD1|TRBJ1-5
CASSLSGGDNQPQHF
TGCGCCAGCAGCTTGTCAGGGGGGGATAATCAGCCCCAGCATTTT
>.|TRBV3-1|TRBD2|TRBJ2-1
CASSQTSGGASGGNEQFF
TGTGCCAGCAGCCAGACTAGCGGGGGGGCTTCGGGAGGCAATGAGCAGTTCTTC
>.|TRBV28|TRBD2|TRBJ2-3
CASRPGTSGTIYPSTDTQYF
TGTGCCAGCAGACCTGGGACTAGCGGGACCATTTACCCTAGCACAGATACGCAGTATTTT
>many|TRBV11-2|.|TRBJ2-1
CASSLEFGLRGAAYNEQFF
TGTGCCAGCAGCTTAGAATTCGGCCTTCGGGGGGCGGCTTACAATGAGCAGTTCTTC
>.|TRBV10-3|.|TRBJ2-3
CAIFDPVQSTDTQYF
TGTGCCATCTTTGATCCGGTCCAGTCCACAGATACGCAGTATTTT
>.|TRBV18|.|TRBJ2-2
CASSPLESLNTGELFF
TGTGCCAGCTCACCACTGGAGAGTTTGAACACCGGGGAGCTGTTTTTT
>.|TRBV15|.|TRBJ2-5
CATSRDLGREETQYF
TGTGCCACCAGCAGAGATCTAGGCAGGGAAGAGACCCAGTACTTC
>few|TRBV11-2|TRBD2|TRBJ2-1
CASSLVREGGNEQFF
TGTGCCAGCAGCTTAGTGCGGGAGGGCGGCAATGAGCAGTTCTTC
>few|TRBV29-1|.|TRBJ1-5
CSVETGQPNQPQHF
TGCAGCGTTGAAACAGGACAGCCCAATCAGCCCCAGCATTTT
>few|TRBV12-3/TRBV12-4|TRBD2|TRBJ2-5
CASRSTSLASQETQYF
TGTGCCAGCAGGTCGACTAGCTTGGCGTCCCAAGAGACCCAGTACTTC
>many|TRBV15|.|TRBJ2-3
CATSRDSGRVHDTQYF
TGTGCCACCAGCAGAGATTCGGGCAGGGTCCATGATACGCAGTATTTT
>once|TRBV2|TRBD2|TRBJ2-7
CASSELHSGREQYF
TGTGCCAGCAGTGAACTACATAGCGGGAGGGAGCAGTACTTC
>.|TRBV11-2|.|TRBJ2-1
CASSLELSPRGYNEQFF
TGTGCCAGCAGCTTAGAGCTCTCCCCAAGGGGGTACAATGAGCAGTTCTTC
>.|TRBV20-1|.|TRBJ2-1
CSAPPRDGKNEQFF
TGCAGTGCCCCACCGAGGGACGGAAAAAATGAGCAGTTCTTC
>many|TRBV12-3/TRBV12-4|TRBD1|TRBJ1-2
CASSRDRTYGYTF
TGTGCCAGCAGCCGGGACAGGACCTATGGCTACACCTTC
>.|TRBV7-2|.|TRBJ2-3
CASSLAGGGVLDTQYF
TGTGCCAGCAGCTTAGCGGGAGGTGGGGTTTTGGATACGCAGTATTTT
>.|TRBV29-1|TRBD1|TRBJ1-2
CSGRTGGYGYTF
TGCAGCGGAAGGACAGGCGGGTATGGCTACACCTTC
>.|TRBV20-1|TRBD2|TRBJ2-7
CSARDETSGSIYEQYF
TGCAGTGCTAGAGATGAAACTAGCGGGAGTATATACGAGCAGTACTTC
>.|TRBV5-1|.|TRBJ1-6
CASSLAGLSPLHF
TGCGCCAGCAGCTTGGCTGGGCTTTCACCCCTCCACTTT
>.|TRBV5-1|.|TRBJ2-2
CASSARGNTGELFF
TGCGCCAGCAGCGCGCGGGGGAACACCGGGGAGCTGTTTTTT
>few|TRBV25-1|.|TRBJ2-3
CASSPDPGTDTQYF
TGTGCCAGCAGCCCGGATCCGGGCACAGATACGCAGTATTTT
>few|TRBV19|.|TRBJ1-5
CASSSKGGNNQPQHF
TGTGCCAGTAGTAGTAAGGGCGGAAACAATCAGCCCCAGCATTTT
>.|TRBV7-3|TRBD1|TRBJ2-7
CASSQAGTGVYEQYF
TGTGCCAGCAGCCAAGCGGGGACAGGGGTCTACGAGCAGTACTTC
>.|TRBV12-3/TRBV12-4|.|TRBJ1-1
CASILTGLEAFF
TGTGCCAGCATCCTTACAGGGTTAGAAGCTTTCTTT
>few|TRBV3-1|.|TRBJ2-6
CASSHSLGGRGANVLTF
TGTGCCAGCAGCCACAGTTTGGGGGGCCGTGGGGCCAACGTCCTGACTTTC
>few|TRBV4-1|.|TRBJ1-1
CASRPGEPDTEAFF
TGCGCCAGCAGGCCAGGGGAACCGGACACTGAAGCTTTCTTT
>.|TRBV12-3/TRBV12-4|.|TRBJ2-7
CASSPRVSSVFAYEQYF
TGTGCCAGCAGCCCACGGGTCTCTAGCGTCTTTGCCTACGAGCAGTACTTC
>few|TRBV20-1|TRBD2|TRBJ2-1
CSARGLAGTELYNEQFF
TGCAGTGCTAGAGGACTAGCGGGAACCGAATTATACAATGAGCAGTTCTTC
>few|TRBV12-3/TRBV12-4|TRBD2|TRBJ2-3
CASSYGGGGPTDTQYF
TGTGCCAGCAGTTACGGGGGCGGGGGGCCCACAGATACGCAGTATTTT
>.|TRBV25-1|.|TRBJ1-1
CASSERWETENTEAFF
TGTGCCAGCAGTGAAAGGTGGGAGACAGAGAACACTGAAGCTTTCTTT